This T cell receptor (beta chain) originates from a study of T cells in Graves' hyperthyroidism and ophthalmopathy. This clonotype occurred many times. There were TCR beta CDR3 regions amplified from RNA transcripts. With the HTBI primer set, the TCR CDR3 went through a first round of RT-PCR. TCRdb itself ran the multiplex PCR reads through MiXCR, one entry per CDR3 protein. This table holds around 540,000 distinct CDR3 sequences, around 15% found once. CDR1 is SGHAT, CDR2 FQNNGV, per germline. The CDR3 loop spans 19 amino acids. The junction had 20 bases not matched to a gene; V was cut back by 5 bases and J by 3 bases.

The receptor comes from a woman aged 25 to 39 with Graves' ophthalmopathy. V and J are TRBV11-2 and TRBJ2-5, with TRBD2 matching over 8 bases. Sequencing was done on a sample of blood. In DNA, the CDR3 is TGTGCCAGCAGCCGGGGGCCCTGGGGAGTTAGCGGGACGAAAGAGACCCAGTACTTC. As protein: CASSRGPWGVSGTKETQYF.